This TCR beta chain was found in a study of regulatory T cells in long-lasting Graves disease. Study results and caveats: Having only a small sample size may have limited accuracy. Preferential use of TRBV28, TRBJ1-2 and TRBJ2-5 was seen in persistent disease.

Through Arm-PCR of CDR3 regions and iRepertoire HTBI primers, TCR beta libraries were built. TCRdb redid the calling of the multiplex PCR reads with MiXCR, one entry per CDR3 protein. The table lists roughly 250,000 distinct CDR3 sequences, approximately 18% of them singletons. The time point denotes: newly diagnosed GD, antithyroid drugs for less than 3 months. The authors made the TCR library using RNA they extracted from PBMCs. The CDR3 runs to 17 residues. CDR1 and CDR2 (germline): PRHDT, FYEKMQ (reference sequence). Trimming stripped 8 bases from V and 6 bases from J, with 23 bases between. This clonotype has only one observation. Its target is unknown. The sample also formed part of further work on T cells in Graves' hyperthyroidism and ophthalmopathy. In that study: Clinical symptoms, serum thyroxine and TRAb, thyroid ultrasound and orbital computed tomography were used for the diagnoses. HTBI primers were used for first-round RT-PCR of the TCR CDR3.

Sequencing was performed on peripheral blood mononuclear cells (PBMCs), taken at new diagnosis, from a patient treated with antithyroid drugs. V usage is TRBV13 and J usage is TRBJ1-6; D is ambiguous. The sequence was collected from a woman in her thirties with Graves disease. CDR3 bases: TGTGCCAGCTCACTCGAGGCGGTAGGAGATGGTAATTCACCCCTCCACTTT. Translated, it gives CASSLEAVGDGNSPLHF.